This record covers a single T cell receptor (beta chain). Its antigen is unknown. No base-level quality is on record; no much larger clone is a single base apart. This sample is drawn from a study of CD8 T cells in Susac syndrome (dated by TCRdb to about 2019). Context from the whole study: Of the Susac syndrome patients who were sequenced, 8 or 9 were in clinical remission while six had clinically active disease. At blood withdrawal, Susac syndrome patients were therapy-naive, treated with corticosteroids (with IVIg additionally given to some), or treated with IVIg alone. Repertoire sequencing was used to test whether CD8+ T cell activation and differentiation in Susac syndrome was antigen driven.

RNA was extracted using the RNeasy kit, and about 0.45 to 1 ug of the RNA was reverse transcribed with random hexamers. The immunoSEQ multiplex PCR assay, covering 54 Vbeta and 13 Jbeta segments, was used to amplify TCR beta CDR3 regions. PCR amplification bias was corrected using a synthetic template baseline for primer optimization and computational correction. Regarding the original processing steps: Reads were annotated to V, D and J genes according to IMGT and were analyzed with immunoSEQ Analyzer, with only productive sequences retained. Clonality was calculated as one minus the Shannon entropy normalized by log2 of the number of productive unique sequences. Public and private clones were assessed among the 100 most prevalent clones of each patient and control. Clones were defined as Susac-specific if absent from the healthy and MS cohorts, from 900 to 1,200 published viral clones and from other ImmuneACCESS disease sequences. TCRdb took the public reads, trimmed them with fastp at Q25, ran MiXCR for clone calling and kept in-frame beta chains. Rows with a matching CDR3 protein are joined into one entry that keeps the most common DNA and genes. TCRdb's processing, not the authors' own work, is the source of the V and J calls. For this sample the table gives roughly 250,000 distinct CDR3 sequences, of which almost 97% were detected only once. The ten largest clones take up about 0.1% of the sample.

High-throughput TCR beta sequencing profiled peripheral blood CD8+ and CD4+ T cells from healthy donors, Susac syndrome patients and multiple sclerosis patients. The Susac syndrome patients fulfilled recently defined diagnostic criteria for either definite or probable disease. Bulk CD8+ and CD4+ T cells were purified by magnetic negative isolation, while CD8+ TEMRA cells were enriched using FACS. Blood was collected in EDTA tubes and processed within 24 hours, with PBMCs isolated through density gradient centrifugation. PBMCs intended for TCR sequencing were frozen in liquid nitrogen and were later thawed in a 37 degrees C water bath. The sorted or isolated CD4+, CD8+ and CD8+ TEMRA cells reached a purity of at least 90%. What the study reported, not specific to this receptor: The number of individuals in the TCR sequencing and HLA analysis was recognized as being relatively small. The CD4+ T cell repertoire of patients with Susac syndrome showed no detectable clonal expansion.

The sequence derives from a human donor with Susac syndrome. Sequencing used CD4+ T cells from PBMCs.

CDR3 region: CSARGLEGANEQFF. The nucleotide sequence is TGCAGTGCTAGGGGACTAGAGGGGGCCAATGAGCAGTTCTTC. The sequence is built from TRBV20-1 and TRBJ2-1, with a tentative D gene TRBD2 over 8 matching bases. Per the germline V gene (reference sequence), DFQATT is the CDR1 and SNEGSKA is the CDR2. The junction shows trimming of 3 bases on V and 6 bases on J, plus 15 bases between the germline ends. From cysteine to phenylalanine, the CDR3 is 14 amino acids long. Kept here is only the CDR3 DNA, which spans 42 bases and is read in frame from base 1.